The 5 T cell receptor beta chains given below trace back to one sample, sequenced in a study of cytomegalovirus exposure and HLA in healthy donors. PCR primers comprised 60 Vbeta and 13 Jbeta primers. Some clones are missing from TCRdb's copy, which holds only in-frame ones; the method was immunoSEQ multiplex PCR. The table records 200,000 to 250,000 clones, 85% of them present only once. The sample comprised PBMCs. The source is a human donor in good health.

The CDR3 DNA follows: TGCAGCGTTGAGAGCCTAGCGGGAGGTGGCACAGATACGCAGTATTTT. This gives the protein CSVESLAGGGTDTQYF. The chain joins TRBV29-1 to TRBJ2-3; 11 bases align to TRBD2. The V segment lost 3 bases and the J segment 1 base; nucleotides outside the gene matches: 6. The CDR3 loop spans 16 amino acids. Per the germline V gene, CDR1 is SQVTM and CDR2 is ANQGSEA.

The CDR3 coding sequence is TGTGCCAGCAGTTTACTGTCCGTTAACGGGGAGCTGTTTTTT. Translation: CASSLLSVNGELFF. The chain joins TRBV27 to TRBJ2-2; no definite D call. V shed 2 bases and J shed 7 bases, with 11 bases lying between them. Germline V lookup: CDR1 MNHEY, CDR2 SMNVEV (reference sequence). The CDR3 spans 14 residues.

Comments on this clone: The junction differs from germline at one of its ends, possibly a read error. The chain links TRBV7-9 to TRBJ1-2; D unresolved. The germline V gene has CDR1 SEHNR and CDR2 FQNEAQ (reference sequence). This CDR3 comprises 13 residues. The chain's CDR3 is CSSSFQAPGGYTF. CDR3 coding DNA: TGTTCCAGCAGCTTCCAGGCCCCTGGAGGCTACACCTTC.

The chain joins TRBV4-1 to TRBJ2-7; 7 bases fit TRBD1. Trimming removed 0 bases from V and 3 bases from J; junction bases left unmatched: 5. This CDR3 has 15 amino acids. Germline V lookup: CDR1 MGHRA, CDR2 YSYEKL. The CDR3 here is CASSQEERQGYEQYF. The CDR3 DNA follows: TGCGCCAGCAGCCAAGAGGAAAGACAGGGCTACGAGCAGTACTTC.

This sequence joins TRBV19 and TRBJ2-7; D remains unclear. The V and J ends lost 6 bases and 2 bases respectively, with 11 bases between them. This CDR3 is 13 amino acids long. Germline assignment: CDR1 LNHDA and CDR2 SQIVND (reference sequence). The CDR3 is CASSHESTYEQYF. The CDR3 coding sequence is TGTGCCAGTAGCCACGAATCTACCTACGAGCAGTACTTC.